What follows are 14 T cell receptor beta chains derived from one specimen sequenced in a study of molecular identifiers for immune sequencing clone quantification. Each CDR3 protein is one row after TCRdb ran MiXCR on the PCR reads. The sample gives about 510,000 distinct CDR3 sequences, under 30% of which show up once; 0.76% is in the top ten. Sequences were obtained from naive CD8+ T cells from blood, with Jurkat cell RNA spiked in. Subset noted: FACS-sorted CD8+CD4-CCR7+CD45RA+ naive T cells. These receptors were collected from a human donor in good health. Some libraries in this study had Jurkat cell RNA spiked in.

At least ten counts were recorded for this clonotype. The chain couples TRBV3-1 to TRBJ1-2, with D possibly matching TRBD1 (6 bases). CDR3 size: 12 residues. Trimming shortened V by 0 bases and J by 11 bases, and 10 bases separated the two germline ends. The germline gives CDR1 LGHDT, CDR2 YNNKEL (reference sequence). This chain's CDR3 is CASSQDPGTYTF. CDR3 in DNA: TGTGCCAGCAGCCAAGATCCCGGGACATACACCTTC.

Only one count was recorded for this clonotype. With a much larger clone just one base away, this may be a read error. The chain joins TRBV7-6 to TRBJ1-1, with D unresolved. The CDR3 is made up of 14 amino acids. Germline V CDR1 and CDR2: SGHVS, FNYEAQ. CDR3 DNA sequence: TGTGCCAGCAGCTCGATCCAAATGAACACTGGAGCTTTCTTT. This sequence encodes CASSSIQMNTGAFF.

This clonotype was observed at least ten times. The chain couples TRBV24-1 to TRBJ1-5, with D tentatively TRBD1 (5 bases). V dropped 7 bases and J dropped 0 bases, with 9 bases sitting between them. The length of the CDR3 is 14 residues. Germline-derived CDR1 and CDR2 are KGHDR and SFDVKD. CDR3: CATSTGYSNQPQHF. The CDR3 nucleotides read TGTGCCACCAGCACAGGCTATAGCAATCAGCCCCAGCATTTT.

Of note for this clonotype: The junction departs from the called germline gene at one end, perhaps through a read error. The chain combines TRBV27 with TRBJ2-7; TRBD1 matches 12 bases. Germline CDR1 reads MNHEY; CDR2 reads SMNVEV (reference sequence). The CDR3 consists of 15 residues. CDR3 in amino acids: CASSLAGTGGYEQHF. CDR3 bases: TGTGCCAGCAGTCTGGCGGGGACAGGGGGCTACGAGCAGCACTTC.

Note on this clonotype: This could be a read error, since a much larger clone is one nucleotide away. The chain joins TRBV20-1 to TRBJ2-7; D unclear. The CDR3 spans 13 residues. The germline gives CDR1 DFQATT, CDR2 SNEGSKA (reference sequence). With 0 bases removed from V and 2 bases from J, the gap between germline ends came to 8 bases. CDR3 protein: CSARDSTTYEQYF. In DNA form, the CDR3 reads TGCAGTGCTAGAGATTCTACTACCTACGAGCAGTACTTC.

This clonotype was seen only a few times. The chain joins TRBV20-1 to TRBJ2-1; D not certain. Per the germline V gene, CDR1 is DFQATT and CDR2 is SNEGSKA (reference sequence). The CDR3 is 14 residues long. The germline V and J ends were trimmed by 7 bases and 5 bases, with 18 bases remaining between them. This CDR3 is CSGWFAQVHNEQFF. In DNA form, the CDR3 reads TGCAGTGGTTGGTTCGCGCAGGTCCACAATGAGCAGTTCTTC.

This clonotype showed up just a few times. V is TRBV4-1 and J is TRBJ2-5, with 9 bases matching TRBD2. The CDR3 runs 16 residues. Germline V gene lookup returns CDR1 MGHRA and CDR2 YSYEKL. V lost 1 base, J lost 5 bases, and 8 bases stayed unmatched. DNA for the CDR3: TGCGCCAGCAGCCAAGTCTTCGGCGGGGGGGAGGAGACCCAGTACTTC. This codes for CASSQVFGGGEETQYF.

This clonotype has a count of ten or more. The chain joins TRBV11-2 to TRBJ2-3; D not resolved. Germline V gene sequence: CDR1 SGHAT, CDR2 FQNNGV. The V end was cut by 8 bases, the J end by 0 bases, with 9 bases between. This CDR3 has 13 amino acids. CDR3 DNA: TGTGCCAGCTCCAAGGAGAGCACAGATACGCAGTATTTT. Translating it yields CASSKESTDTQYF.

In its sample, this clonotype was seen a few times. This rearrangement joins TRBV10-2 to TRBJ1-2; 7 nucleotides match TRBD1. The CDR3 covers 15 residues. The germline CDR1 and CDR2 sequences are WSHSY and SAAADI. The V gene end was trimmed by 3 bases and the J gene end by 0 bases; junction bases not matched to a gene: 4. CDR3 region: CASSDEGASNYGYTF. CDR3 in DNA: TGCGCCAGCAGTGACGAGGGGGCTTCTAACTATGGCTACACCTTC.

This clonotype was counted a few times. The gene calls are TRBV10-3 and TRBJ1-2; 7 bases line up with TRBD1. V shed 2 bases, J shed 5 bases, and the junction held 5 bases outside the gene matches. The CDR3 contains 14 residues. Germline V gene data show CDR1 as ENHRY and CDR2 as SYGVKD. The CDR3 nucleotides read TGTGCCATCAGTGAGGGGGACAGTCTATATGGCTACACCTTC. Translating it yields CAISEGDSLYGYTF.

CDR3 sequence (DNA): TGTGCCAGCAGCTTGTGGGACAGGGAAGGGCAGTACTTC. This sequence encodes CASSLWDREGQYF. This chain joins TRBV7-2 and TRBJ2-7; 9 bases align to TRBD1. Trimming at V came to 3 bases and at J to 9 bases, leaving 6 bases not matched to a gene. Germline V gene sequence: CDR1 SGHTA, CDR2 FQGNSA. CDR3 length equals 13 residues. Based on the CDR3 plus reference TRBV7-2 and TRBJ2-7, the full variable domain is GAGVSQSPSNKVTEKGKDVELRCDPISGHTALYWYRQSLGQGLEFLIYFQGNSAPDKSGLPSDRFSAERTGGSVSTLTIQRTQQEDSAVYLCASSLWDREGQYFGPGTRLTVT.

The CDR3 spells CASSSGLRTLNYGYTF. The DNA of the CDR3 is TGTGCCAGTAGCTCGGGACTCCGGACACTAAACTATGGCTACACCTTC. This chain uses TRBV19 with TRBJ1-2, with D maybe TRBD1 (5 bases). CDR1 is LNHDA and CDR2 is SQIVND in the germline V gene (reference sequence). This CDR3 has 16 residues. Between the trimmed V and J ends, which lost 6 bases and 2 bases, there was a span of 19 bases.

V is TRBV19 and J is TRBJ2-5; unclear D gene. The CDR3 length is 11 residues. CDR1 and CDR2 from the germline V gene are LNHDA and SQIVND (reference sequence). Trimming removed 3 bases from V and 7 bases from J, with 6 bases in between. The CDR3 DNA follows: TGTGCCAGTAGTATTTCAGGGACCCAGTACTTC. Translated, it gives CASSISGTQYF.

Concerning this clonotype: This may arise from a read error, as a much more abundant clone is one base away. The chain employs TRBV5-6 and TRBJ1-1; D call uncertain. The CDR3 has 12 residues. Germline V lookup: CDR1 SGHDT, CDR2 YYEEEE. The CDR3 sequence is CASSLVGAEALF. The CDR3, as DNA: TGTGCCAGCAGCTTGGTAGGCGCTGAAGCTCTCTTT.